A selection of T cell receptor beta chains follows, all from one sample in a study of T-cell memory formation after mild COVID-19. TCRdb itself ran the 5' RACE reads through MiXCR, one entry per CDR3 protein. The data show about 340,000 distinct CDR3 sequences, 13% to 15% seen once. Sequences were obtained from PBMCs or a T cell subset sorted from them (not recorded which). All receptors derive from a man aged 18 to 29 who had mild COVID-19 (a few samples of this study predate the infection). Cell type and time point are not known. The CDR3 runs from the conserved cysteine through the conserved F or W. A D gene is named only where the DNA matches it firmly. Clone size is given for some rows only: seen once, a few or many times, or a class if the clone is expanded.

abundance,d_gene,j_gene,v_gene,CDR3aa,CDR3nt
many,TRBD1,TRBJ1-1,TRBV19,CASSPSGGTEAFF,TGTGCCAGTAGCCCCTCAGGGGGCACTGAAGCTTTCTTT
-,TRBD1,TRBJ2-7,TRBV29-1,CSVVVGTVTYEQYF,TGCAGCGTTGTAGTGGGGACAGTCACCTACGAGCAGTACTTC
-,-,TRBJ1-1,TRBV7-2,CASSRPELNTEAFF,TGTGCCAGCAGCCGACCCGAACTGAACACTGAAGCTTTCTTT
-,TRBD1,TRBJ1-6,TRBV6-2/TRBV6-3,CASSSAGTDDSPLHF,TGTGCCAGCAGCTCTGCCGGGACAGATGATTCACCCCTCCACTTT
few,-,TRBJ2-1,TRBV7-9,CASSLVARTYNEQFF,TGTGCCAGCAGCTTAGTAGCTAGGACCTACAATGAGCAGTTCTTC
few,-,TRBJ2-7,TRBV19,CASSISHSYEQYF,TGTGCCAGTAGCATTTCACATTCCTACGAGCAGTACTTC
-,-,TRBJ1-1,TRBV7-8,CASSIGTLDRAFF,TGTGCCAGCAGCATCGGGACGCTCGATCGGGCTTTCTTT
-,-,TRBJ1-2,TRBV7-3,CASSFGRGDGYTF,TGTGCCAGCAGCTTCGGGCGCGGTGATGGCTACACCTTC
-,-,TRBJ1-1,TRBV29-1,CSALQGMNTEAFF,TGCAGCGCTTTACAGGGAATGAACACTGAAGCTTTCTTT
-,TRBD1,TRBJ1-1,TRBV12-3/TRBV12-4,CASGRDRVITEAFF,TGTGCCAGCGGCCGGGACAGGGTTATCACTGAAGCTTTCTTT
few,-,TRBJ2-2,TRBV14,CASSQNQAGAGELFF,TGTGCCAGCAGTCAAAATCAGGCAGGGGCCGGGGAGCTGTTTTTT
few,-,TRBJ1-2,TRBV12-3/TRBV12-4,CASSFGVSNYGYTF,TGTGCCAGCAGTTTTGGCGTCAGTAACTATGGCTACACCTTC
few,-,TRBJ2-1,TRBV5-6,CASSLYGVWNEQFF,TGTGCCAGCAGCTTGTACGGGGTGTGGAATGAGCAGTTCTTC
many,TRBD1,TRBJ1-1,TRBV9,CASSVGTGNTEAFF,TGTGCCAGCAGCGTAGGGACAGGGAACACTGAAGCTTTCTTT
-,TRBD1,TRBJ2-1,TRBV5-1,CASSLVVGGDEQFF,TGCGCCAGCAGCTTGGTAGTAGGGGGCGATGAGCAGTTCTTC
many,TRBD1,TRBJ2-1,TRBV28,CASSPPRDSHNNEQFF,TGTGCCAGCAGTCCGCCTCGGGACAGCCACAACAATGAGCAGTTCTTC
few,-,TRBJ2-5,TRBV20-1,CSASVLGAQGTQYF,TGCAGTGCTAGTGTCTTGGGGGCCCAGGGGACCCAGTACTTC
-,-,TRBJ2-2,TRBV30,CAWSVQSRINLGTGELFF,TGTGCCTGGAGTGTACAGAGCAGAATAAACCTGGGCACCGGGGAGCTGTTTTTT
-,TRBD1,TRBJ1-5,TRBV3-1,CASSPTGWNQPQHF,TGTGCCAGCAGCCCGACAGGGTGGAATCAGCCCCAGCATTTT
many,TRBD2,TRBJ2-2,TRBV7-8,CASSSLGRASGFSTGELFF,TGTGCCAGCAGCTCCCTCGGCCGGGCTAGCGGGTTTTCCACCGGGGAGCTGTTTTTT
-,TRBD1,TRBJ2-7,TRBV4-3,CASSQGTGVPYEQYF,TGCGCCAGCAGCCAAGGGACAGGGGTTCCCTACGAGCAGTACTTC
few,-,TRBJ2-3,TRBV7-2,CASSIVTGLSTDTQYF,TGTGCCAGCAGCATCGTTACGGGCCTCAGCACAGATACGCAGTATTTT
few,-,TRBJ2-3,TRBV6-6,CASSSPLGQYF,TGTGCCAGCAGTTCCCCTTTGGGGCAGTATTTT
-,-,TRBJ1-2,TRBV7-2,CASSLGIGENYGYTF,TGTGCCAGCAGCTTAGGAATCGGAGAAAACTATGGCTACACCTTC
few,TRBD1,TRBJ1-2,TRBV6-5,CASSQTGTGGGKGGYTF,TGTGCCAGCAGTCAGACGGGGACAGGGGGCGGAAAAGGTGGCTACACCTTC
-,-,TRBJ1-1,TRBV4-1,CASTTEGMNTEAFF,TGCGCCAGCACCACGGAGGGGATGAACACTGAAGCTTTCTTT
few,TRBD2,TRBJ2-1,TRBV2,CASRGVTSAQVEQFF,TGTGCCAGCAGGGGAGTGACTAGCGCGCAGGTTGAGCAGTTCTTC
-,-,TRBJ1-2,TRBV4-3,CASSQGTSQSSGYTF,TGCGCCAGCAGCCAAGGGACTTCCCAATCGTCTGGCTACACCTTC
few,-,TRBJ1-4,TRBV4-3,CASSPAEVRGNEKLFF,TGCGCCAGCAGCCCGGCGGAGGTGCGAGGTAATGAAAAACTGTTTTTT
-,-,TRBJ1-1,TRBV20-1,CSARDMGLNTEAFF,TGCAGTGCTAGGGATATGGGCTTGAACACTGAAGCTTTCTTT